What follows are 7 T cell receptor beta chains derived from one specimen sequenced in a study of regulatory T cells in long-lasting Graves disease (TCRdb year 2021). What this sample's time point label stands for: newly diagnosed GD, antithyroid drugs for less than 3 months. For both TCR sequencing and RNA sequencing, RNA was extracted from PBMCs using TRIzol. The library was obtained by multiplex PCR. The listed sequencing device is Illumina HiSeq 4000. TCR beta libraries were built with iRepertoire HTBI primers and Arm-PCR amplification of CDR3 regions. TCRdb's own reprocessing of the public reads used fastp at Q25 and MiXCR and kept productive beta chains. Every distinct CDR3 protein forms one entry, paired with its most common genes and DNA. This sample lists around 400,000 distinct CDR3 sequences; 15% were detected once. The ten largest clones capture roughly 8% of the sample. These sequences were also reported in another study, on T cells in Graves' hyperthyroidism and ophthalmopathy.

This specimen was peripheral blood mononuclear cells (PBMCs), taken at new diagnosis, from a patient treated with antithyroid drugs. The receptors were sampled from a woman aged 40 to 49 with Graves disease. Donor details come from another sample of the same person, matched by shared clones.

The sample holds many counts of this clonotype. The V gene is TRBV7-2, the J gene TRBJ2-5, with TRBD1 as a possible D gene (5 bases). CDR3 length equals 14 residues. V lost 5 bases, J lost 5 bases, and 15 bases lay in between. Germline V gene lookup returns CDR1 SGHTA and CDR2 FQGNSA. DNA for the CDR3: TGTGCCAGCAGCGCCCTGGCAGGGATTGAGACCCAGTACTTC. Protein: CASSALAGIETQYF.

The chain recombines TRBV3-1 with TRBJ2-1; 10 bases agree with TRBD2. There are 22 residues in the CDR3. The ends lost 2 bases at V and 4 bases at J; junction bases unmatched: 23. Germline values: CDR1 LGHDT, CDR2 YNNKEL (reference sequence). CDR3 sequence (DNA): TGTGCCAGCAGCCAACGGGGTTGGACCGATGAGCGGGAGGGCGCGGGGTACAATGAGCAGTTCTTC. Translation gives CASSQRGWTDEREGAGYNEQFF.

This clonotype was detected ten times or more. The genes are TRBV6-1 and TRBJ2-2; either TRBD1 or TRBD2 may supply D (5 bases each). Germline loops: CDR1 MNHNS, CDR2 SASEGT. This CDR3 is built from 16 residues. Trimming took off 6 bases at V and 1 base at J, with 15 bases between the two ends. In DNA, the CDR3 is TGTGCCAGCAGCTGGGGAGTACAGGTGAACACCGGGGAGCTGTTTTTT. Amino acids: CASSWGVQVNTGELFF.

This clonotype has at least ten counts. Here the CDR3 reads CSVLLTSGRSSSYNEQFF. The CDR3 DNA sequence: TGCAGCGTCCTCTTGACTAGCGGGAGGTCTTCCTCCTACAATGAGCAGTTCTTC. This rearrangement joins TRBV29-1 to TRBJ2-1, with 13 bases aligning to TRBD2. The V and J ends lost 6 bases and 0 bases, in that order; junction bases with no gene match: 11. The CDR3 is 18 amino acids. The germline V gene encodes CDR1 SQVTM and CDR2 ANQGSEA.

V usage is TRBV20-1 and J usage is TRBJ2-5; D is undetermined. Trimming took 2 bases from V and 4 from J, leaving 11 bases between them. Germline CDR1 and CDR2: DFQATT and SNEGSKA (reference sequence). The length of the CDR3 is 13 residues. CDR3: CSARSVLGETQYF. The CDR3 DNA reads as TGCAGTGCTAGAAGTGTTTTGGGAGAGACCCAGTACTTC.

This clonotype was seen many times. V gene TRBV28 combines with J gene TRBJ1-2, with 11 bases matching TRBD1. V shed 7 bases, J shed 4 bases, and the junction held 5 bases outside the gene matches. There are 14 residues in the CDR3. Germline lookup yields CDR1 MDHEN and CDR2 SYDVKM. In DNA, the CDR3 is TGTGCCAGCACCCTGGGGACAGGGGGCTATGGCTACACCTTC. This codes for CASTLGTGGYGYTF.

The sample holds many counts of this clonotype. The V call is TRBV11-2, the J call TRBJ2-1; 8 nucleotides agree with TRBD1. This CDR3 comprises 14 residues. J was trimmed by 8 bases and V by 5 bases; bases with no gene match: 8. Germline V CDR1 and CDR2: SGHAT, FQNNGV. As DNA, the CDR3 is TGTGCCAGCAGCCCCTCGCCAGGGGGCGATGAGCAGTTCTTC. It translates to CASSPSPGGDEQFF.